Shown below are 27 T cell receptor beta chains from a single sample sequenced in a study of T cell repertoires in ileal Crohn's disease. Assay used: immunoSEQ multiplex PCR; TCRdb lists only in-frame clones, some missing. This sample carries about 15,000 clones, 80% of them seen once, and the ten largest clones take 4% to 4.5%. The sequenced sample was ileal tissue. These receptors were taken from an adult with Crohn's disease.

This chain connects TRBV10-2 to TRBJ1-1; D is perhaps TRBD1 (6 bases). The CDR3 covers 14 residues. The germline V gene encodes CDR1 WSHSY and CDR2 SAAADI. With 0 bases removed from V and 4 bases from J, the gap between germline ends came to 9 bases. The CDR3: CASSESTGFTEAFF. In DNA form, the CDR3 reads TGCGCCAGCAGTGAGTCGACAGGATTCACTGAAGCTTTCTTT.

The chain carries TRBV5-6 and TRBJ2-1, with D possibly being TRBD1 (5 bases). There are 14 residues in the CDR3. V was clipped by 2 bases and J by 4 bases, with 10 bases between them. Germline V gene lookup returns CDR1 SGHDT and CDR2 YYEEEE. The CDR3 spells CASSFTGAYNEQFF. The DNA of the CDR3 is TGTGCCAGCAGCTTTACAGGCGCTTACAATGAGCAGTTCTTC.

The chain is built from TRBV11-2 and TRBJ2-1; TRBD2 agrees at 9 bases. Germline V gives CDR1 SGHAT, CDR2 FQNNGV. The J segment lost 0 bases and the V segment lost 5 bases, leaving 11 bases of the junction unmatched. The CDR3 runs 18 residues. CDR3 residues: CASSGGREGASSYNEQFF. Written as DNA, the CDR3 is TGTGCCAGCAGCGGTGGGCGGGAGGGGGCTAGCTCCTACAATGAGCAGTTCTTC.

The V call is TRBV7-8, the J call TRBJ2-3, with TRBD2 matching over 12 bases. Germline CDR1 is SGHVS and CDR2 is FQNEAQ. V shed 3 bases and J 2 bases; nucleotides not matched to a gene: 3. The CDR3 sequence is 16 residues long. The CDR3 loop is CASSFASGGVTDTQYF. The CDR3 nucleotides read TGTGCCAGCAGCTTCGCTAGCGGGGGGGTCACAGATACGCAGTATTTT.

The chain has TRBV5-1 and TRBJ1-1, with D maybe TRBD1 (5 bases). From germline, CDR1 is SGHRS and CDR2 YFSETQ. V was trimmed by 4 bases and J by 0 bases, leaving 10 bases between them. The CDR3 consists of 14 residues. The CDR3 DNA is TGCGCCAGCAGCCGGGGGGGGTTGAACACTGAAGCTTTCTTT. It codes for CASSRGGLNTEAFF.

This rearrangement joins TRBV11-2 to TRBJ1-6; TRBD1 is a possible D gene (6 bases). There are 15 residues in the CDR3. The ends were cut back, 0 bases at V and 10 bases at J, with 13 bases in the middle. In germline, CDR1 is SGHAT, CDR2 FQNNGV. The DNA for the CDR3 is TGTGCCAGCAGCTTAGACCGCAGGGGCAGCTCACCCCTCCACTTT. Translating it yields CASSLDRRGSSPLHF.

The table lists this clone with a few counts. The genes are TRBV9 and TRBJ2-1, with unresolved D. With 3 bases removed from V and 7 bases from J, the gap between germline ends came to 17 bases. Germline-derived CDR1 and CDR2 are SGDLS and YYNGEE. This CDR3 comprises 15 residues. The chain's CDR3 is CASSGVGQAGNEQFF. The CDR3 DNA sequence: TGTGCCAGCAGCGGAGTGGGCCAAGCTGGGAATGAGCAGTTCTTC. Complete variable domain (other parts from reference TRBV9 and TRBJ2-1): DSGVTQTPKHLITATGQRVTLRCSPRSGDLSVYWYQQSLDQGLQFLIQYYNGEERAKGNILERFSAQQFPDLHSELNLSSLELGDSALYFCASSGVGQAGNEQFFGPGTRLTVL.

The chain uses TRBV30 and TRBJ1-1, with a tentative D call TRBD1 (5 bases). Germline CDR1 and CDR2: GTSNPN and SVGIG (reference sequence). CDR3 length: 16 residues. The V gene lost 0 bases and the J gene lost 5 bases, with 19 bases spanning the gap. The CDR3 DNA reads as TGTGCCTGGAGTGTGGTCCTCGGGGGGGGAAGGACTGAAGCTTTCTTT. It encodes CAWSVVLGGGRTEAFF.

V is TRBV29-1 and J is TRBJ1-3; D remains ambiguous. Germline lookup yields CDR1 SQVTM and CDR2 ANQGSEA. The CDR3 extends over 15 amino acids. The V end lost 2 bases, the J end lost 0 bases, and 11 bases lay between the germline ends. The CDR3, as DNA: TGCAGCGTTGAAAGGGAGGGAAACTCTGGAAACACCATATATTTT. Residues: CSVEREGNSGNTIYF. The complete variable domain, with remaining parts taken from reference TRBV29-1 and TRBJ1-3, reads SAVISQKPSRDICQRGTSLTIQCQVDSQVTMMFWYRQQPGQSLTLIATANQGSEATYESGFVIDKFPISRPNLTFSTLTVSNMSPEDSSIYLCSVEREGNSGNTIYFGEGSWLTVV.

The genes are TRBV27 and TRBJ1-5; D is unclear. The germline V gene encodes CDR1 MNHEY and CDR2 SMNVEV (reference sequence). This CDR3 spans 13 amino acids. The V gene lost 8 bases and the J gene lost 0 bases, with 8 bases spanning the gap. The CDR3 here is CASGGVSNQPQHF. In nucleotides, the CDR3 is TGTGCCAGCGGCGGGGTTAGCAATCAGCCCCAGCATTTT.

The count of this clone is one. The chain recombines TRBV19 with TRBJ2-1; possibly TRBD2 for D (5 bases). From germline, CDR1 is LNHDA and CDR2 SQIVND (reference sequence). The CDR3 sequence is 17 residues long. The V end was cut by 4 bases, the J end by 4 bases, with 20 bases between. In nucleotides, the CDR3 is TGTGCCAGTAGTACGATTCAGCGGATGCACCGATACAATGAGCAGTTCTTC. Translated, it gives CASSTIQRMHRYNEQFF.

The chain carries TRBV18 and TRBJ2-3; the D gene is possibly TRBD1 (7 bases). Trimming removed 4 bases at V and 3 bases at J, with 14 bases between. Looked up from germline, CDR1 is KGHSH and CDR2 is LQKENI. The CDR3 length is 15 residues. Here the CDR3 reads CASSRETGRTDTQYF. The DNA of the CDR3 is TGTGCCAGCTCACGGGAGACAGGGAGGACAGATACGCAGTATTTT.

This chain joins TRBV5-1 and TRBJ2-5, with D possibly being TRBD2 (5 bases). Germline V gene lookup returns CDR1 SGHRS and CDR2 YFSETQ. The V end lost 3 bases, the J end lost 5 bases, and 17 bases lay between the germline ends. The CDR3 contains 15 residues. The CDR3: CASSSGSGVGETQYF. CDR3 sequence (DNA): TGCGCCAGCAGCTCGGGGAGTGGGGTCGGGGAGACCCAGTACTTC.

J is TRBJ2-7 and V is TRBV6-1, with 7 bases fitting TRBD2. This CDR3 is built from 13 residues. In germline, CDR1 is MNHNS, CDR2 SASEGT. The ends lost 7 bases at V and 12 bases at J; junction bases unmatched: 15. The DNA for the CDR3 is TGTGCCAGCACCCAATGGGGGGGAGAGGACTGGTACGTC. Amino acid sequence: CASTQWGGEDWYV.

The chain combines TRBV6-5 with TRBJ2-7; D is perhaps TRBD1 (6 bases). The V end was cut by 4 bases, the J end by 2 bases, with 12 bases between. The CDR3 runs to 14 residues. The germline V gene encodes CDR1 MNHEY and CDR2 SVGAGI. The CDR3 reads CASSSGTRPYEQYF. DNA of the CDR3: TGTGCCAGCAGTTCCGGGACAAGACCCTACGAGCAGTACTTC.

The chain carries TRBV6-1 and TRBJ2-7; 8 bases match TRBD1. There are 14 residues in the CDR3. V trimming: 7 bases; J trimming: 7 bases; junction bases outside the gene matches: 12. Germline V gene lookup returns CDR1 MNHNS and CDR2 SASEGT. Written as DNA, the CDR3 is TGTGCCAGCACCCCGGACAGGGTAATTTGGGAGCAGTACTTC. Its translation is CASTPDRVIWEQYF.

The V call is TRBV6-6, the J call TRBJ2-5, with 8 bases aligning to TRBD2. This CDR3 has 14 residues. V gave up 8 bases and J gave up 7 bases; unmatched junction bases: 12. CDR1 is MNHNY, CDR2 SVGAGI, per germline (reference sequence). This CDR3 is CASGAGGQTGTQYF. For the CDR3, the DNA is TGTGCCAGCGGCGCGGGGGGCCAGACGGGGACCCAGTACTTC.

The J gene is TRBJ1-5, the V gene TRBV30, with D uncertain. This CDR3 comprises 12 residues. Germline V gene data show CDR1 as GTSNPN and CDR2 as SVGIG (reference sequence). V was pared by 2 bases and J by 6 bases, with 8 bases between. In nucleotides, the CDR3 is TGTGCCTGGAGTAAAGCACTTCAGCCCCAGCATTTT. Translation: CAWSKALQPQHF.

The rearrangement joins TRBV10-2 to TRBJ2-7, with D perhaps matching TRBD1 (7 bases). The CDR3 runs 13 residues. CDR1 is WSHSY and CDR2 is SAAADI in the germline V gene. Between the trimmed V and J ends, which lost 8 bases and 4 bases, there was a span of 15 bases. DNA for the CDR3: TGCGCCAGCCTTGGAGGGGGCGGATACGAGCAGTACGTC. Translation: CASLGGGGYEQYV.

This chain links TRBV18 with TRBJ1-1, with D tentatively TRBD1 (5 bases). Germline V gene sequence: CDR1 KGHSH, CDR2 LQKENI. Trimming took 0 bases from V and 1 from J, leaving 12 bases between them. The CDR3 contains 16 residues. The CDR3 reads CASSPPGGHRNTEAFF. The DNA for the CDR3 is TGTGCCAGCTCACCACCGGGCGGACACCGGAACACTGAAGCTTTCTTT.

The chain uses TRBV19 and TRBJ1-3; D unclear. CDR1 and CDR2 (germline): LNHDA, SQIVND (reference sequence). The V gene lost 5 bases and the J gene lost 0 bases, with 8 bases spanning the gap. CDR3 length equals 14 residues. Here the CDR3 reads CASSSQRSGNTIYF. CDR3 DNA: TGTGCCAGTAGTTCCCAGCGCTCTGGAAACACCATATATTTT.

This clone was seen a single time. The V gene is TRBV5-1, the J gene TRBJ2-2, with 7 bases that match TRBD1. Per the germline V gene, CDR1 is SGHRS and CDR2 is YFSETQ. The CDR3 is 15 amino acids. V lost 2 bases, J lost 5 bases, and 6 bases stayed unmatched. The CDR3 DNA reads as TGCGCCAGCAGCTTACACCTCAGGGGGACCGGGGAGCTGTTTTTT. Encoded protein: CASSLHLRGTGELFF.

This sequence joins TRBV10-3 and TRBJ2-7; TRBD2 matches at 10 bases. The germline V gene encodes CDR1 ENHRY and CDR2 SYGVKD. The CDR3 has 18 amino acids. The V gene end was trimmed by 5 bases and the J gene end by 3 bases; junction bases not matched to a gene: 16. The CDR3 bases are TGTGCCATCAGTAACGGATTTGAGCTAGCGGGGGCCGGCTACGAGCAGTACTTC. Translating it yields CAISNGFELAGAGYEQYF.

The chain carries TRBV10-3 and TRBJ2-3; D call uncertain. The CDR3 has 14 residues. Trimming left V 3 bases short and J 2 bases short, with 9 bases between. Germline lookup yields CDR1 ENHRY and CDR2 SYGVKD. The CDR3 DNA reads TGTGCCATCAGTGATGAGGCAGCCACAGATACGCAGTATTTT. It is translated as CAISDEAATDTQYF.

The gene calls are TRBV4-3 and TRBJ1-1, with 8 positions matching TRBD1. The CDR3 has 16 amino acids. Trimming removed 0 bases from V and 1 base from J; junction bases left unmatched: 4. Germline V gene sequence: CDR1 LGHNA, CDR2 YSLEER. The CDR3 loop reads CASSQETGTGNTEAFF. The DNA of the CDR3 is TGCGCCAGCAGCCAAGAGACGGGGACAGGGAACACTGAAGCTTTCTTT.

V gene TRBV5-6 combines with J gene TRBJ2-3; 11 nucleotides match TRBD2. Germline V gives CDR1 SGHDT, CDR2 YYEEEE. With 0 bases clipped from V and 3 bases from J, the junction kept 6 bases outside the gene matches. The CDR3 length is 17 residues. The CDR3 DNA sequence: TGTGCCAGCAGCTTGGCGGCTAGCGGGGGGATGACAGATACGCAGTATTTT. Protein sequence: CASSLAASGGMTDTQYF.

V is TRBV6-5 and J is TRBJ2-7; no firm D call. CDR3 size: 12 residues. V was clipped by 2 bases and J by 7 bases, with 9 bases between them. CDR1 MNHEY and CDR2 SVGAGI come from the germline V gene. The CDR3 is CASSYPLGEQYV. The CDR3 region has the DNA TGTGCCAGCAGTTACCCCTTGGGAGAGCAGTACGTC.